This T cell receptor (beta chain) was identified in a study of neurological immune-mediated disorders. Background on the study: Among the approximately 34 patients with multiple sclerosis, roughly 30 were relapsing-remitting, while 3 were secondary progressive.

V lost 5 bases, J lost 7 bases, and 23 bases lay in between. The germline V gene encodes CDR1 SEHNR and CDR2 FQNEAQ (reference sequence). The CDR3 has 17 residues. A single run covered 15-18 subjects with over 160 million TCR-beta sequences. MiXCR, run by TCRdb on the 5' RACE reads, gives a single entry per CDR3 protein. The sample contains about 52,000 distinct CDR3 sequences, 3% to 4.5% of which appear only once. This clonotype was counted ten times or more. Its antigen is currently unknown. General study results and limits: Private repertoires in all groups were suggested by the absence of shared CDR3 amino acid sequences among expanded clones across subjects.

The sample comprised PBMCs. The TCR was taken from a man between 60 and 70 years old with multiple sclerosis. The chain uses TRBV7-9 and TRBJ1-4; tentative D call: TRBD1 (6 bases). CDR3 in amino acids: CASSDRSSGRGGEKLFF. CDR3 sequence (DNA): TGTGCCAGCAGCGACAGATCCTCAGGGAGAGGGGGTGAAAAACTGTTTTTT.